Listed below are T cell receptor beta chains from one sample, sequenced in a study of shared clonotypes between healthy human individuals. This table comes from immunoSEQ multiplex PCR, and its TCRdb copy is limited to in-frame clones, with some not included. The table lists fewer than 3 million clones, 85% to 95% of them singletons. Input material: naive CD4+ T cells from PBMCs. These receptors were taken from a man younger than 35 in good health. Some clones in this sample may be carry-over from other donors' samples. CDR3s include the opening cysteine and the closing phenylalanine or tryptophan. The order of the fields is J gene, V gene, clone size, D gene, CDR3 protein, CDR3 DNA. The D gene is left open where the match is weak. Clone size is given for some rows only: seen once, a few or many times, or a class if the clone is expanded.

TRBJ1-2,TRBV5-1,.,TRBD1,CASSFQTGGYGYTF,TGCGCCAGCAGCTTCCAGACAGGGGGCTATGGCTACACCTTC
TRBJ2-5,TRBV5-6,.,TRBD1,CASSSGQEETQYF,TGTGCCAGCAGCTCCGGACAGGAAGAGACCCAGTACTTC
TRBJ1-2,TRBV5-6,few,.,CASSLGSYGYTF,TGTGCCAGCAGCTTGGGGAGCTATGGCTACACCTTC
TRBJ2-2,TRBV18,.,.,CASSPRIDSANTGELFF,TGTGCCAGCTCACCACGGATTGATAGTGCTAACACCGGGGAGCTGTTTTTT
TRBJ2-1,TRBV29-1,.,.,CSATAWGPVTSGEQFF,TGCAGCGCCACCGCGTGGGGACCCGTGACTTCAGGTGAGCAGTTCTTC
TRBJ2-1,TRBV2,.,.,CASSPSEHWGEQFF,TGTGCCAGCAGTCCCTCAGAACATTGGGGGGAGCAGTTCTTC
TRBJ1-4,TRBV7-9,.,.,CASNNLGAEKLFF,TGTGCCAGCAACAATCTGGGGGCTGAAAAACTGTTTTTT
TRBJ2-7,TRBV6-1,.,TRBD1,CASSGDRGQIYEQYF,TGTGCCAGCAGTGGGGACAGGGGGCAAATCTACGAGCAGTACTTC
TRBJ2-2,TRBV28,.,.,CASSLTGNTGELFF,TGTGCCAGCAGTTTGACAGGGAACACCGGGGAGCTGTTTTTT
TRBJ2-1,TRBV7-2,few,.,CASSPDRPTEQFF,TGTGCCAGCAGCCCAGATAGACCCACTGAGCAGTTCTTC
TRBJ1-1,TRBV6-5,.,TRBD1,CASNKWTGAGTEAFF,TGTGCCAGCAACAAATGGACAGGGGCTGGTACTGAAGCTTTCTTT
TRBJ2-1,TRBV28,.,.,CASPIASSYNEQFF,TGTGCCAGCCCTATAGCGAGCTCCTACAATGAGCAGTTCTTC
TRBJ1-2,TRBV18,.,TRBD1,CASSPRDRVLDGYTF,TGTGCCAGCTCCCCTCGGGACAGGGTATTGGATGGCTACACCTTC
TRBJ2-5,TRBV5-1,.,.,CASSLAVGGLTGETQYF,TGCGCCAGCAGCTTGGCCGTTGGGGGTCTGACGGGGGAGACCCAGTACTTC
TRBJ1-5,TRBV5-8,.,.,CASSSLAQPQHF,TGTGCCAGCAGCTCCCTGGCTCAGCCCCAGCATTTT